The present entry profiles one TCR beta chain with its context. The clone's antigen remains unknown. At one end the junction does not follow the germline gene, possibly because of a read error. This entry comes from a study of T cell responses to AZD1222 COVID-19 vaccine (dated by TCRdb to about 2021). A note on the overall study: A total of about 230 trial participants underwent TCR sequencing, of whom about 210 received two doses of AZD1222 and about 25 received two doses of the MenACWY control vaccine. Enrollment into the trials was organized by age into subgroups of 18-55, 56-69 and 70-plus years, and those subgroups contained roughly 160, 29 and 62 TCR-sequenced participants, respectively.

The time point label corresponds to: about 28 days (+/-7) after the second vaccine dose. AZD1222 recipients whose second dose came at about 4 weeks and those whose second dose came at about 12 weeks were combined into one group, since spike-specific TCR depth and breadth did not differ between the two schedules. Samples from vaccinated people were obtained from the UK trials COV001 and COV002, which included a single-blind randomized controlled phase 2/3 trial of AZD1222 (ChAdOx1 nCoV-19) in healthy adults. Trial participant PBMC samples were collected at day 0 and day 28 after the second dose for TCRbeta chain sequencing. The CDR3 regions of human TCRbeta chains were subjected to immunosequencing. For the original study's pipeline: Repertoire TCRs were checked for matches against a reference library of SARS-CoV-2-specific TCRs that had been generated using the MIRA antigen-specificity platform. Breadth was defined as the fraction of unique TCRs that were SARS-CoV-2-associated, and depth was defined as the fraction of total T cells that were SARS-CoV-2-associated. Each spike-specific TCR was assigned to its reactive spike region and to a CD4 or CD8 class using the MIRA data. Log10-transformed breadth and depth values were compared by one-way ANOVA with Sidak's multiple comparisons tests. TCRdb mirrors the immuneACCESS table, restricted to in-frame sequences. Some clones are absent from its copies; in checked studies, under half trace to an unresolved V gene, and the reason for the others is unknown. V and J calls plus clone size are reproduced from that table; the DNA served to infer D and trimming. Counted in this sample were around 78,000 clones; roughly 90% of them appeared once. The ten biggest clones cover about 1.3% of the sample.

General findings and caveats noted by the study authors: The 56-69-year group was small, and its depth increase did not reach significance, likely because of low power. Because no samples from the day 14 peak response were available, repertoires could be characterized only after the peak T cell response. The vaccine-associated CD4 TCRs covered the entire spike protein, and the dominant responses fell in regions 160-218 and 743-854. Spike-specific TCR breadth and depth rose significantly after two AZD1222 doses compared with day 0 and with MenACWY recipients. Conclusions about previously exposed vaccinees are limited because only a handful of AZD1222 recipients were SARS-CoV-2 seropositive at baseline. Participants were mostly white British and included more females than males, and it was suggested by the authors that clonal diversity may have been underestimated. Reportedly, close to half of the unique spike-specific TCRs recognized epitopes lying outside the regions that are mutated in the B.1.351 and B.1.1.7 variants.

The sample in question was peripheral blood, obtained 28 days after the second AZD1222 dose. The clonotype originates from an adult who received the AZD1222 COVID-19 vaccine.

The sequence in DNA is TGTGCCAGCAGATCCCTGGACAGAGACACCTGGGAGCTGTTTTTT. This gives the protein CASRSLDRDTWELFF. The rearrangement joined TRBV7-2 to TRBJ2-2; a weak D assignment points to TRBD1 (6 bases agree). Its CDR3 holds 15 amino acids, cysteine through phenylalanine. Just the 45-base CDR3 DNA is kept, in frame starting at base 1. The CDR1 and CDR2 encoded by the germline V gene are SGHTA and FQGNSA. The CDR3 plus the reference TRBV7-2 and TRBJ2-2 genes for the other parts give the full variable domain: GAGVSQSPSNKVTEKGKDVELRCDPISGHTALYWYRQSLGQGLEFLIYFQGNSAPDKSGLPSDRFSAERTGGSVSTLTIQRTQQEDSAVYLCASRSLDRDTWELFFGEGSRLTVL.